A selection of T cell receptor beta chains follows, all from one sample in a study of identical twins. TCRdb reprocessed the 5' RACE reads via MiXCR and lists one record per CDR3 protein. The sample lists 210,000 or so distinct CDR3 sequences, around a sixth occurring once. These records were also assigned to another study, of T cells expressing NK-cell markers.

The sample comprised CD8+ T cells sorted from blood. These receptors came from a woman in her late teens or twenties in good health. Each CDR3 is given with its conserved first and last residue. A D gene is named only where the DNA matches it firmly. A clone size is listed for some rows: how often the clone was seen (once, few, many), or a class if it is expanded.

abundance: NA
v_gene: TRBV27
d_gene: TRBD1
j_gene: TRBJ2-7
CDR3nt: TGTGCCAGCAGCATCCTCCCGGGACAGGATTACTACGAGCAGTACTTC
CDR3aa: CASSILPGQDYYEQYF

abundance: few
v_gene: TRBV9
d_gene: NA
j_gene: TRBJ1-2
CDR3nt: TGTGCCAGCAGCGTAGGGGACCGGAGGGAATATGGCTACACCTTC
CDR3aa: CASSVGDRREYGYTF

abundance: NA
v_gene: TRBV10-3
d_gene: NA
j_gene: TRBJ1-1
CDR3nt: TGTGCCATCAGTGACGGGGGGGCCATGAACACTGAAGCTTTCTTT
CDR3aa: CAISDGGAMNTEAFF

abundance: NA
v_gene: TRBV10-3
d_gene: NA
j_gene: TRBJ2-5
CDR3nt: TGTGCCATCAGTGAGGGCCCAGGGATGTACCAAGAGACCCAGTACTTC
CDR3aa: CAISEGPGMYQETQYF

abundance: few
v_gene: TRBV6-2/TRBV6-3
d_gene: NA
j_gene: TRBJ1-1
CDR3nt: TGTGCCAGCAGTTACCTTGGTGCGAACACTGAAGCTTTCTTT
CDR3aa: CASSYLGANTEAFF

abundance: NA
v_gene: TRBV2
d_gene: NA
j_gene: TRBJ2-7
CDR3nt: TGTGCCAGCTTGGGAGGTCAATACGAGCAGTACTTC
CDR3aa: CASLGGQYEQYF

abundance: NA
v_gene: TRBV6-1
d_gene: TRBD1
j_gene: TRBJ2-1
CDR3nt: TGTGCCAGCAGAGTAAGGGGGCCTAACTCCTACAATGAGCAGTTCTTC
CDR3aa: CASRVRGPNSYNEQFF

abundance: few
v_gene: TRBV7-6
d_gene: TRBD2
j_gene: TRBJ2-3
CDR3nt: TGTGCCAGCAGCTTCGAACCCCAGGGTAGCGGGAGGCATACGCAGTATTTT
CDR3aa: CASSFEPQGSGRHTQYF

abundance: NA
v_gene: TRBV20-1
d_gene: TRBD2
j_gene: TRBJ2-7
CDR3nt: TGCAGTGCTAGATTTAGCGGGAGGACCTCCTACGAGCAGTACTTC
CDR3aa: CSARFSGRTSYEQYF

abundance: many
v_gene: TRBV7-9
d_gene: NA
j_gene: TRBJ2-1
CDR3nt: TGTGCCAGCAGCTTAGCTTATGAGCAGTTCTTC
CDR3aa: CASSLAYEQFF

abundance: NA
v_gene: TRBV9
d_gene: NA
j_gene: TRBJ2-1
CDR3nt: TGTGCCAGCAGCGCCTGGGCGGACCCCCTGGTTAGAAATGAGCAGTTCTTC
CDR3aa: CASSAWADPLVRNEQFF

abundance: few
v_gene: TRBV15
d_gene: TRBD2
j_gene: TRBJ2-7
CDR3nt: TGTGCCACCGGTGGACTAGCGGATAGCTCCTACGAGCAGTACTTC
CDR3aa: CATGGLADSSYEQYF

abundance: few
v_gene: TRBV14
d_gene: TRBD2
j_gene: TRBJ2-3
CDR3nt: TGTGCCAGCAGCGAACTTAGCGGGCTAAGCACAGATACGCAGTATTTT
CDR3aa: CASSELSGLSTDTQYF

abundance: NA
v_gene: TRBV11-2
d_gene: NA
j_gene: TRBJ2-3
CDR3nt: TGTGCCAGCAGCCGGACGGGCAGCACAGATACGCAGTATTTT
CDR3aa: CASSRTGSTDTQYF

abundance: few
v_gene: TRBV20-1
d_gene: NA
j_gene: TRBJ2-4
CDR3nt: TGCAGTGCCCCGGCCCTGGGCTTTCAGTACTTC
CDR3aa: CSAPALGFQYF

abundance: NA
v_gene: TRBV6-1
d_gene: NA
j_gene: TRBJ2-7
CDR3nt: TGTGCCAGCAGTGGGGACGGTTACTACGAGCAGTACTTC
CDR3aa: CASSGDGYYEQYF

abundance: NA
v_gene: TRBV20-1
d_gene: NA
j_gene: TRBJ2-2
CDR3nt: TGCGGGAGCCGGGGGATCGGGGGGGAGCTGTTTTTT
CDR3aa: CGSRGIGGELFF

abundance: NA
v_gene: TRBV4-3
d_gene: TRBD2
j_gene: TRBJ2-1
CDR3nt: TGCGCCAGCAGCCAGGGACCGGGGGGTTACAATGAGCAGTTCTTC
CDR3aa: CASSQGPGGYNEQFF